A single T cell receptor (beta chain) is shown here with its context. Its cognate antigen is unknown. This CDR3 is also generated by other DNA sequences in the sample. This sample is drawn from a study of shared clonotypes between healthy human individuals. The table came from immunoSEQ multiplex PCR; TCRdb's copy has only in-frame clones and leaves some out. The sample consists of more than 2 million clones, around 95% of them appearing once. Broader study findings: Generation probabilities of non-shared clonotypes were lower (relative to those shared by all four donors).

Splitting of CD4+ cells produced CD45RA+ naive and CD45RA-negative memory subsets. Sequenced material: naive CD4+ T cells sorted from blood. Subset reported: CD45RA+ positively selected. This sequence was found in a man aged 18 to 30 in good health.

CDR3 region: CASSYQQGAYGYTF. The CDR3 nucleotides read TGTGCCAGCAGTTACCAACAGGGGGCCTATGGCTACACCTTC. The chain uses TRBV6-6 and TRBJ1-2; 9 bases align to TRBD1. This CDR3 has 14 residues. V was clipped by 2 bases and J by 4 bases; unmatched bases: 2. Germline V gives CDR1 MNHNY, CDR2 SVGAGI (reference sequence).